This entry lists 31 T cell receptor beta chains sequenced from one sample in a study of blood T cell repertoires in COVID-19. Data came from immunoSEQ multiplex PCR; TCRdb stores just in-frame clones and leaves some out. Of about 210,000 clones listed, approximately 85% are singletons. What was sequenced was peripheral blood. The receptors were sampled from an older woman with COVID-19, enrolled during active disease.

On this clone: Other DNA sequences in this specimen translate into the identical CDR3. The V call is TRBV7-9, the J call TRBJ1-2; D call uncertain. V lost 4 bases and J 4 bases, leaving 4 bases between the germline ends. The length of the CDR3 is 11 residues. In germline, CDR1 is SEHNR, CDR2 FQNEAQ (reference sequence). The CDR3 region is CASSYSYGYTF. DNA for the CDR3: TGTGCCAGCAGCTATAGCTATGGCTACACCTTC.

This chain connects TRBV3-1 (or the pseudogene TRBV3-2) to TRBJ2-7; 10 bases align to TRBD2. Germline trimming cut 4 bases from V and 7 bases from J; bases unmatched to any gene: 13. CDR1 LGHDT and CDR2 YNNKEL come from the germline V gene (reference sequence). This CDR3 region has 16 residues. Written as DNA, the CDR3 is TGTGCCAGCAGCCTCATTACAAGTGCTAGCGGGGGAGAGCAGTACTTC. As protein: CASSLITSASGGEQYF.

The gene calls are TRBV6-6 and TRBJ1-5; perhaps TRBD1 as D (5 bases). Deletions cut 5 bases from V and 4 bases from J, with 15 bases between. Per germline, CDR1 MNHNY and CDR2 SVGAGI (reference sequence). The CDR3 runs 15 residues. CDR3: CASSPGGAANQPQHF. DNA for the CDR3: TGTGCCAGCAGTCCTGGCGGGGCAGCAAATCAGCCCCAGCATTTT.

This chain links TRBV9 with TRBJ2-1; D is perhaps TRBD1 (5 bases). From germline, CDR1 is SGDLS and CDR2 YYNGEE. The CDR3 covers 16 residues. The V end lost 0 bases, the J end lost 4 bases, and 14 bases lay between the germline ends. CDR3 amino acids: CASSVDWGRLYNEQFF. In DNA, the CDR3 is TGTGCCAGCAGCGTAGATTGGGGCCGACTGTACAATGAGCAGTTCTTC.

This chain links TRBV6-6 with TRBJ2-1; D is possibly TRBD1 (5 bases). Germline V gene lookup returns CDR1 MNHNY and CDR2 SVGAGI (reference sequence). V was clipped by 6 bases and J by 6 bases, with 15 bases between them. There are 14 residues in the CDR3. In DNA form, the CDR3 reads TGTGCCAGCAGCAGGGCCAATTCGCCCAATGAGCAGTTCTTC. It yields the protein CASSRANSPNEQFF.

This clone appeared a single time. The rearrangement links TRBV18 to TRBJ1-6; a weak D match, TRBD1 (5 bases). The CDR3 extends over 15 amino acids. V was cut by 3 bases and J by 7 bases, with 13 bases left in between. In germline, CDR1 is KGHSH, CDR2 LQKENI. The chain's CDR3 is CASSPVPGGNSPLHF. CDR3 sequence (DNA): TGTGCCAGCTCACCGGTACCGGGGGGAAATTCACCCCTCCACTTT.

The sample holds one count of this clone. This chain links TRBV4-1 with TRBJ1-2; 7 bases are a match to TRBD1. Germline trimming cut 1 base from V and 4 bases from J; bases unmatched to any gene: 9. CDR3 size: 16 residues. Germline assignment: CDR1 MGHRA and CDR2 YSYEKL. DNA of the CDR3: TGCGCCAGCAGCCAAGGAGGGGGACAGCTCCTCTATGGCTACACCTTC. Its protein is CASSQGGGQLLYGYTF.

The chain links TRBV5-5 to TRBJ2-7; 7 bases map to TRBD1. The CDR3 loop spans 17 amino acids. Germline assignment: CDR1 SGHKS and CDR2 YYEKEE (reference sequence). V lost 0 bases and J lost 5; bases outside the gene matches: 14. As DNA, the CDR3 is TGTGCCAGCAGCTTGGGTAAGGGGGCGAATTTGTTGGACGAGCAGTACTTC. It encodes CASSLGKGANLLDEQYF.

This clone appeared a few times. The chain joins TRBV5-4 to TRBJ2-1; D perhaps matches TRBD2 (6 bases). The CDR3 has 13 residues. Germline values: CDR1 SGHNT, CDR2 YYREEE (reference sequence). The ends were cut back, 4 bases at V and 8 bases at J, with 13 bases in the middle. CDR3 bases: TGTGCCAGCAGCACCCGACAGCGGGATGAGCAGTTCTTC. Its protein product is CASSTRQRDEQFF.

The chain uses TRBV18 and TRBJ2-2, with 8 positions matching TRBD1. Trimming at V came to 3 bases and at J to 3 bases, leaving 6 bases not matched to a gene. The CDR3 covers 16 residues. Germline V CDR1 and CDR2: KGHSH, LQKENI. The CDR3 nucleotides are TGTGCCAGCTCACCTCAGACAGGGGCGGACACCGGGGAGCTGTTTTTT. It yields the protein CASSPQTGADTGELFF.

The chain combines TRBV4-3 with TRBJ2-1; maybe TRBD2 (5 bases). The germline CDR1 and CDR2 sequences are LGHNA and YSLEER. V was cut by 0 bases and J by 6 bases, with 6 bases left in between. The CDR3 spans 13 residues. CDR3 nucleotides: TGCGCCAGCAGCCAAGACCTAGCCAATGAGCAGTTCTTC. Amino acids: CASSQDLANEQFF.

The rearrangement uses TRBV27 and TRBJ1-5; TRBD1 matches 10 bases. The CDR3 contains 16 residues. The J segment lost 4 bases and the V segment lost 2 bases, leaving 5 bases of the junction unmatched. From germline, CDR1 is MNHEY and CDR2 SMNVEV (reference sequence). The CDR3 region has the DNA TGTGCCAGCAGTTTACGCCTGGGACAGGGGAATCAGCCCCAGCATTTT. Translated, it gives CASSLRLGQGNQPQHF.

The CDR3 protein is CASSQGRVNEQFF. The CDR3 bases are TGTGCCAGCAGCCAAGGCAGGGTGAATGAGCAGTTCTTC. The chain couples TRBV4-2 to TRBJ2-1, with TRBD1 as a possible D gene (5 bases). The germline V gene encodes CDR1 LGHNA and CDR2 YNFKEQ. With 1 base removed from V and 7 bases from J, the gap between germline ends came to 8 bases. The CDR3 is 13 residues long.

The rearrangement links TRBV30 to TRBJ2-5; 11 positions match TRBD2. Germline loops: CDR1 GTSNPN, CDR2 SVGIG (reference sequence). V shed 0 bases, J shed 1 base, and the junction held 7 bases outside the gene matches. The CDR3 runs to 17 residues. The CDR3 DNA follows: TGTGCCTGGAGTGTTCGAAGGACTAGCGGGTCCCAAGAGACCCAGTACTTC. Its translation is CAWSVRRTSGSQETQYF.

The chain carries TRBV23-1 and TRBJ1-4; 8 positions agree with TRBD1. TRBV23-1 is given ORF status, its function remaining uncertain. The J segment lost 7 bases and the V segment lost 0 bases, leaving 7 bases of the junction unmatched. The CDR3 runs to 16 residues. The CDR3 reads CASSQSRGQVGEKLFF. DNA for the CDR3: TGCGCCAGCAGTCAATCAAGGGGACAGGTGGGTGAAAAACTGTTTTTT.

This chain joins TRBV18 and TRBJ2-3; 8 bases map to TRBD2. Looked up from germline, CDR1 is KGHSH and CDR2 is LQKENI. V was pared by 2 bases and J by 4 bases, with 8 bases of the junction left unmatched. The CDR3 is 16 amino acids. This CDR3 reads CASSPARREGADTQYF. CDR3 nucleotides: TGTGCCAGCTCACCAGCGAGACGGGAGGGGGCAGATACGCAGTATTTT.

The V and J genes are TRBV7-6 and TRBJ1-2; 7 nucleotides match TRBD1. CDR1 is SGHVS and CDR2 is FNYEAQ in the germline V gene. This CDR3 has 14 residues. V shed 0 bases, J shed 4 bases, and the junction held 2 bases outside the gene matches. The CDR3 is CASSLAGGGYGYTF. The CDR3, as DNA: TGTGCCAGCAGCTTAGCAGGGGGCGGCTATGGCTACACCTTC.

The chain is built from TRBV6-5 and TRBJ2-1; 9 bases align to TRBD2. The CDR3 has 16 residues. Trimming at V came to 4 bases and at J to 6 bases, leaving 10 bases not matched to a gene. Germline values: CDR1 MNHEY, CDR2 SVGAGI. CDR3 nucleotide sequence: TGTGCCAGCAGTTCTTTAGCGGGAGTAAATATCAATGAGCAGTTCTTC. This gives the protein CASSSLAGVNINEQFF.

V is TRBV9 and J is TRBJ1-1, with 7 bases lining up with TRBD1. V was pared by 4 bases and J by 6 bases, with 12 bases of the junction left unmatched. CDR1 is SGDLS, CDR2 YYNGEE, per germline. The CDR3 length is 15 residues. The CDR3: CASSPLQGSGAEAFF. Here the CDR3 DNA reads TGTGCCAGCAGCCCATTACAGGGGTCCGGCGCTGAAGCTTTCTTT.

The chain joins TRBV11-2 to TRBJ1-4, with D hard to call. The ends were cut back, 5 bases at V and 3 bases at J, with 13 bases in the middle. Germline V gene lookup returns CDR1 SGHAT and CDR2 FQNNGV. The CDR3 contains 15 residues. In nucleotides, the CDR3 is TGTGCCAGCAGCCCCCCCTGGCCAGCTAATGAAAAACTGTTTTTT. It translates to CASSPPWPANEKLFF. Based on the CDR3 plus reference TRBV11-2 and TRBJ1-4, the full variable domain is EAGVAQSPRYKIIEKRQSVAFWCNPISGHATLYWYQQILGQGPKLLIQFQNNGVVDDSQLPKDRFSAERLKGVDSTLKIQPAKLEDSAVYLCASSPPWPANEKLFFGSGTQLSVL.

The rearrangement uses TRBV4-2 and TRBJ1-1; 7 bases fit TRBD1. The CDR3 is 12 amino acids. V was clipped by 4 bases and J by 8 bases; unmatched bases: 4. In germline, CDR1 is LGHNA, CDR2 YNFKEQ. The CDR3 spells CASSLEDREAFF. CDR3 sequence (DNA): TGTGCCAGCAGCCTTGAGGACAGGGAAGCTTTCTTT.

This clone was seen a single time. This chain joins TRBV2 and TRBJ1-1; 7 bases align to TRBD1. Trimming took 7 bases from V and 5 from J; bases not matched to a gene: 10. Germline CDR1 reads SNHLY; CDR2 reads FYNNEI. The CDR3 is 14 residues long. For the CDR3, the DNA is TGTGCCAGCAACCGACAGGGAATGGTAACTGAAGCTTTCTTT. Translating gives CASNRQGMVTEAFF.

The chain couples TRBV3-1 (or the pseudogene TRBV3-2) to TRBJ1-1; TRBD1 is a possible D gene (6 bases). Germline V CDR1 and CDR2: LGHDT, YNNKEL (reference sequence). V was clipped by 0 bases and J by 5 bases, with 13 bases between them. The CDR3 has 15 residues. The CDR3 DNA reads as TGTGCCAGCAGCCAAGAGCAGGGGCGCAGGACTGAAGCTTTCTTT. Translation: CASSQEQGRRTEAFF.

This clone was picked up a small number of times. This chain joins TRBV5-4 and TRBJ2-7; a weak D match, TRBD2 (5 bases). The germline V gene encodes CDR1 SGHNT and CDR2 YYREEE (reference sequence). This CDR3 spans 12 amino acids. Trimming cost V 7 bases and J 6 bases, with 14 bases left between them. CDR3 bases: TGTGCCAGCGCGGACGTGGCGGGCGAGCAGTACTTC. This codes for CASADVAGEQYF.

The chain couples TRBV7-9 to TRBJ1-2; 7 nucleotides agree with TRBD1. J was trimmed by 5 bases and V by 6 bases; bases with no gene match: 12. Germline lookup yields CDR1 SEHNR and CDR2 FQNEAQ (reference sequence). The CDR3 is 15 amino acids. CDR3 nucleotide sequence: TGTGCCAGCAGTCACCGGGACAGTGGGACGTATGGCTACACCTTC. It codes for CASSHRDSGTYGYTF.

The V and J genes are TRBV27 and TRBJ1-1; D perhaps matches TRBD1 (6 bases). This CDR3 is 14 amino acids long. Trimming shortened V by 5 bases and J by 1 base, and 11 bases separated the two germline ends. Germline CDR1 is MNHEY and CDR2 is SMNVEV (reference sequence). The DNA for the CDR3 is TGTGCCAGCAGTCCCAGGGGCCAGAACACTGAAGCTTTCTTT. Amino acid sequence: CASSPRGQNTEAFF.

The CDR3 DNA reads as TGTGCCAGCAGCTCTAATCTCAATGAGCAGTTCTTC. Its protein is CASSSNLNEQFF. J is TRBJ2-1 and V is TRBV11-3; D gene unclear. Germline assignment: CDR1 SGHNT and CDR2 YENEEA. This CDR3 region has 12 residues. The V end lost 4 bases, the J end lost 6 bases, and 7 bases lay between the germline ends.

The DNA of the CDR3 is TGTGCCAGCAGCCTAGGGACTTCCCCCTATGGCTACACCTTC. As protein: CASSLGTSPYGYTF. The rearrangement joins TRBV7-9 to TRBJ1-2; perhaps TRBD1 as D (5 bases). Trimming took off 5 bases at V and 4 bases at J, with 14 bases between the two ends. CDR3 length: 14 amino acids. Looked up from germline, CDR1 is SEHNR and CDR2 is FQNEAQ (reference sequence). Together with reference TRBV7-9 and TRBJ1-2, the CDR3 gives the full variable domain: DTGVSQNPRHKITKRGQNVTFRCDPISEHNRLYWYRQTLGQGPEFLTYFQNEAQLEKSRLLSDRFSAERPKGSFSTLEIQRTEQGDSAMYLCASSLGTSPYGYTFGSGTRLTVV.

The CDR3 nucleotides read TGTGCCAGCAGTCCCTCCCACGGGAACACTGAAGCTTTCTTT. Amino acid sequence: CASSPSHGNTEAFF. This chain joins TRBV7-3 and TRBJ1-1; D not resolved. Germline CDR1 SGHTA, CDR2 FQGTGA. Trimming removed 6 bases at V and 1 base at J, with 12 bases between. This CDR3 contains 14 residues. The whole variable domain, remainder taken from reference TRBV7-3 and TRBJ1-1, is GAGVSQTPSNKVTEKGKYVELRCDPISGHTALYWYRQSLGQGPEFLIYFQGTGAADDSGLPNDRFFAVRPEGSVSTLKIQRTERGDSAVYLCASSPSHGNTEAFFGQGTRLTVV.

The chain uses TRBV6-5 and TRBJ2-5, with 7 positions matching TRBD2. This CDR3 has 14 amino acids. V trimming: 2 bases; J trimming: 6 bases; junction bases outside the gene matches: 6. Germline-derived CDR1 and CDR2 are MNHEY and SVGAGI. CDR3 in DNA: TGTGCCAGCAGTTACGCGGGAGCGGCGAAGACCCAGTACTTC. This translates into CASSYAGAAKTQYF.

The chain joins TRBV5-4 to TRBJ1-4; D perhaps matches TRBD1 (5 bases). The CDR3 runs to 16 residues. CDR1 is SGHNT, CDR2 YYREEE, per germline (reference sequence). V lost 0 bases and J 8 bases, leaving 17 bases between the germline ends. The CDR3 region is CASSLDPRTSYEKLFF. The CDR3 DNA follows: TGTGCCAGCAGCTTGGACCCAAGGACATCCTACGAAAAACTGTTTTTT.